This T cell receptor beta chain was captured in a study of Tregs in tolerant kidney transplant recipients. V was pared by 4 bases and J by 4 bases, with 16 bases of the junction left unmatched. Germline lookup yields CDR1 SGHRS and CDR2 YFSETQ. The CDR3 is made up of 18 amino acids. Study results and limitations: Some patients' samples used different primers over time, so nucleotide sequences weren't comparable. Biological reproducibility was not directly addressed, but technical replication error appeared minimal. Validation in larger populations is needed because few patients were studied.

This clone was seen only once. Its antigen is not known. Assay used: immunoSEQ multiplex PCR; TCRdb lists only in-frame clones, some missing. The sample comprises 70,000 to 95,000 clones, 85% to 95% of which are singletons, and approximately 0.35% rests with the top ten. The chain combines TRBV5-1 with TRBJ1-1; 10 bases agree with TRBD1. This TCR was recovered from a human donor who received a combined kidney and bone marrow transplant. The sequences come from Tregs from blood, collected before the transplant. CDR3 DNA sequence: TGCGCCAGCAGCCCAGGTCCGGGACAGGGGTTAAGAGGCACTGAAGCTTTCTTT. Translation gives CASSPGPGQGLRGTEAFF.